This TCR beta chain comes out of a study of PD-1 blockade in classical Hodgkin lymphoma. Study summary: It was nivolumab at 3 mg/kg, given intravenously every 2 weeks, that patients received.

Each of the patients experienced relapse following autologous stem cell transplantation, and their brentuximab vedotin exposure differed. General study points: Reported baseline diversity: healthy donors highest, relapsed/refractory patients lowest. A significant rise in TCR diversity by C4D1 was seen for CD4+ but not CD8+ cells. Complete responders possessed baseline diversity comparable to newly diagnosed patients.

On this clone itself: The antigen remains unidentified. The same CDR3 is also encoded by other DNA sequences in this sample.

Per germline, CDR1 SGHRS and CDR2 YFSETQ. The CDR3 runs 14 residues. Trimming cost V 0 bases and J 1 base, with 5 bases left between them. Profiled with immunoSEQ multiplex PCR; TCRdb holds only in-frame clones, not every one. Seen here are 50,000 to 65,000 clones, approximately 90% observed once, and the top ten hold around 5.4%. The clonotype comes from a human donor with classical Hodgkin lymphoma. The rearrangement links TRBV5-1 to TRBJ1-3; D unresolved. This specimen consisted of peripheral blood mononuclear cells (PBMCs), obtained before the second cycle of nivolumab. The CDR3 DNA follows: TGCGCCAGCAGCTTGGGTATTTCTGGAAACACCATATATTTT. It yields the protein CASSLGISGNTIYF.